This entry lists 5 T cell receptor beta chains sequenced from one sample in a study of shared T cell receptors in the human thymus. Sequenced by immunoSEQ multiplex PCR; TCRdb stores in-frame clones only, minus some. The table lists more than 550,000 clones, 80% to 90% of them singletons, with 0.008% to 0.011% in the top ten. Another study also made use of these data, one on human thymus T cells.

Sequences were obtained from thymocytes. Source of these receptors: a girl under three years old with a congenital heart defect.

The gene calls are TRBV19 and TRBJ1-5, with 7 bases fitting TRBD1. V was pared by 4 bases and J by 4 bases, with 7 bases of the junction left unmatched. This CDR3 spans 15 amino acids. Germline CDR1 and CDR2: LNHDA and SQIVND (reference sequence). In nucleotides, the CDR3 is TGTGCCAGTAGTAACCTCGACAGGGTAAATCAGCCCCAGCATTTT. Residues: CASSNLDRVNQPQHF.

A single count supports this clone. The chain combines TRBV6-1 with TRBJ2-1; D gene uncertain. V gave up 7 bases and J gave up 2 bases, with 6 bases separating them. This CDR3 comprises 12 residues. Germline CDR1 is MNHNS and CDR2 is SASEGT. CDR3 in amino acids: CASTQTYNEQFF. CDR3 in DNA: TGTGCCAGCACACAAACCTACAATGAGCAGTTCTTC.

The chain recombines TRBV28 with TRBJ2-5, with a weak D call TRBD1 (5 bases). The V end was cut by 3 bases, the J end by 4 bases, with 12 bases between. The CDR3 has 14 amino acids. Germline CDR1 reads MDHEN; CDR2 reads SYDVKM. Here the CDR3 reads CASSLRTGRETQYF. CDR3 coding DNA: TGTGCCAGCAGTTTGCGAACAGGAAGAGAGACCCAGTACTTC.

The chain couples TRBV29-1 to TRBJ1-1; no clear D gene. The V gene lost 4 bases and the J gene lost 1 base, with 10 bases spanning the gap. The CDR3 loop spans 13 amino acids. Germline V gene lookup returns CDR1 SQVTM and CDR2 ANQGSEA. The CDR3 sequence is CSVGVEGNTEAFF. The CDR3 DNA follows: TGCAGCGTTGGAGTGGAGGGGAACACTGAAGCTTTCTTT.

This chain links TRBV5-1 with TRBJ1-4; possible D gene TRBD1, 6 bases. The CDR3 loop spans 18 amino acids. V lost 4 bases and J lost 7, with 26 bases in between. CDR1 and CDR2 (germline): SGHRS, YFSETQ. In nucleotides, the CDR3 is TGCGCCAGCAGCCGGGGGGGCAGAGATCCCAAAGCTGGTGAAAAACTGTTTTTT. Residues: CASSRGGRDPKAGEKLFF.